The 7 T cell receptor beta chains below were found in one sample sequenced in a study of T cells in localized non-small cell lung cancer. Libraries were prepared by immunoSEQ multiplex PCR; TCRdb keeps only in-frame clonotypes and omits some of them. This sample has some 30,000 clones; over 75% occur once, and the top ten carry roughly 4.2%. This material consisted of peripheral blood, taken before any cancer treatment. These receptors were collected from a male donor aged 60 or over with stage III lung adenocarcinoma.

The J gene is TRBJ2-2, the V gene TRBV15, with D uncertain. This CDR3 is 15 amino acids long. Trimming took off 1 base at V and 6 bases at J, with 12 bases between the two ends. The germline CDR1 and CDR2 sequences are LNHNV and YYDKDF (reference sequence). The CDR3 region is CATSRVVTFAGELFF. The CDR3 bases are TGTGCCACCAGCAGAGTTGTGACTTTCGCCGGGGAGCTGTTTTTT.

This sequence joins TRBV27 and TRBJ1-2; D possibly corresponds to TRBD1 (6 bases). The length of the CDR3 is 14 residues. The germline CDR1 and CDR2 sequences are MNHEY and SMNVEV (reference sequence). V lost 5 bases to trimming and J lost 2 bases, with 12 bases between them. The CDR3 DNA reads TGTGCCAGCAGTCCTCGGACAGAGAACTATGGCTACACCTTC. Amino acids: CASSPRTENYGYTF.

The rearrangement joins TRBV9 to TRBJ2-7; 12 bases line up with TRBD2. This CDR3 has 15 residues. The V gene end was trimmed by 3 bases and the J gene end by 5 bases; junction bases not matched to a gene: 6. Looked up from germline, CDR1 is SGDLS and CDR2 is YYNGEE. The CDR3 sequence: CASSARLAGAHEQYF. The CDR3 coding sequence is TGTGCCAGCAGCGCAAGACTAGCGGGGGCCCACGAGCAGTACTTC.

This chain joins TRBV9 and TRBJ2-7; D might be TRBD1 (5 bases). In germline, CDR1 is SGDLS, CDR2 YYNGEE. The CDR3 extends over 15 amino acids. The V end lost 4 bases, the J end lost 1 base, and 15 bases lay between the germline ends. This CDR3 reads CASSPENYRSYEQYF. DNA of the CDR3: TGTGCCAGCAGCCCCGAGAATTACAGGTCCTACGAGCAGTACTTC.

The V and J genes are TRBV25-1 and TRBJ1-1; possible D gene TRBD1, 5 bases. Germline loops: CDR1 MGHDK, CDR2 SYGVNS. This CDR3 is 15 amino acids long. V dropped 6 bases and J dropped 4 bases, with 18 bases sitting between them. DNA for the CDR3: TGTGCCAGCAGCCCCCGGGGGGGGAGATTCACTGAAGCTTTCTTT. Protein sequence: CASSPRGGRFTEAFF.

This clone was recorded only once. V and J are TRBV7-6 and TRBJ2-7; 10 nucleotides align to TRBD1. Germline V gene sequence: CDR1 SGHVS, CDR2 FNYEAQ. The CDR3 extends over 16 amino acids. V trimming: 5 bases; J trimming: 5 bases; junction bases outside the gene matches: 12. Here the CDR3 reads CASSPIDRGRINEQYF. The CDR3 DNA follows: TGTGCCAGCAGCCCGATCGACAGGGGGCGCATCAACGAGCAGTACTTC. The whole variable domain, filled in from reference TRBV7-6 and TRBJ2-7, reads GAGVSQSPRYKVTKRGQDVALRCDPISGHVSLYWYRQALGQGPEFLTYFNYEAQQDKSGLPNDRFSAERPEGSISTLTIQRTEQRDSAMYRCASSPIDRGRINEQYFGPGTRLTVT.

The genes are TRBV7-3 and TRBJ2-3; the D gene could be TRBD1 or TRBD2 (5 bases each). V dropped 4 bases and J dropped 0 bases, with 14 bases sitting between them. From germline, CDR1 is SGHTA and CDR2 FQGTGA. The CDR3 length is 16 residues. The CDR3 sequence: CASSSTPGLSTDTQYF. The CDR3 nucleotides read TGTGCCAGCAGCTCGACCCCGGGGCTAAGCACAGATACGCAGTATTTT.